This T cell receptor (beta chain) was recorded in a study of blood T cell repertoires in COVID-19. Study details: The samples span acute and convalescent COVID-19 from the United States, Italy and Spain.

The table came from immunoSEQ multiplex PCR; TCRdb's copy has only in-frame clones and leaves some out. The table shows approximately 280,000 clones, with roughly 89% occurring only once. There are 16 residues in the CDR3. Germline V CDR1 and CDR2: LGHDT, YNNKEL (reference sequence). V lost 0 bases to trimming and J lost 5 bases, with 13 bases between them. Sequencing was done on a sample of peripheral blood. The rearrangement joins TRBV3-1 (or the pseudogene TRBV3-2) to TRBJ1-4; D may be TRBD1 (6 bases). This receptor was taken from a man aged 50-60 years with acute or convalescent COVID-19. The CDR3 bases are TGTGCCAGCAGCCAAGATCCGGGGGGCACGAATGAAAAACTGTTTTTT. Its translation is CASSQDPGGTNEKLFF.